These T cell receptor beta chains were read from a single sample in a study of cytomegalovirus exposure and HLA in healthy donors. Sequencing was performed with immunoSEQ multiplex PCR; in TCRdb, only in-frame clones are kept and a portion is missing. The sample lists under 200,000 clones; 82% were seen once. The material sequenced was PBMCs. These receptors all stem from a girl aged 5-17 years in good health and CMV-seropositive. Each CDR3 is given with its conserved first and last residue. The D gene is left open where the match is weak. The listing skips clone size in some rows; elsewhere it reads once, few, many or a size class.

V gene	D gene	J gene	clone size	CDR3 DNA	CDR3 protein
TRBV6-1	TRBD1	TRBJ1-2	NA	TGTGCCGGACTGGGACAGTCGTATGGCTACACCTTC	CAGLGQSYGYTF
TRBV2	NA	TRBJ1-1	NA	TGTGCCAGCAGTGAATCGGCAGGGTGGAAGAACACTGAAGCTTTCTTT	CASSESAGWKNTEAFF
TRBV5-1	NA	TRBJ1-1	NA	TGCGCCAGCAGCTTGGTAATGAACTCAAACACTGAAGCTTTCTTT	CASSLVMNSNTEAFF
TRBV10-3	NA	TRBJ1-5	once	TGTGCCATCATGGGGGGACCCAATCAGCCCCAGCATTTT	CAIMGGPNQPQHF
TRBV11-3	NA	TRBJ1-5	NA	TGTGCCAGCAGCTTAGCTGCCAGGCCACTCAATCAGCCCCAGCATTTT	CASSLAARPLNQPQHF
TRBV5-1	NA	TRBJ2-7	NA	TGCGCCAGCAGCTTGTGGACGGGCCCCGCGGGGGCCGAGCAGTACTTC	CASSLWTGPAGAEQYF
TRBV4-3	TRBD1	TRBJ2-7	NA	TGCGCCAGCAGCCGACAAGCGGTGGGGCAGGGGGCCGACGAGCAGTACTTC	CASSRQAVGQGADEQYF
TRBV5-1	NA	TRBJ2-5	once	TGCGCCAGCAGCTTGGGCGGGGTTTCAGAGACCCAGTACTTC	CASSLGGVSETQYF
TRBV6-5	NA	TRBJ1-1	NA	TGTGCCAGCAGCCATCGGGGGGCAGAGGACACTGAAGCTTTCTTT	CASSHRGAEDTEAFF
TRBV4-3	TRBD1	TRBJ2-2	NA	TGCGCCAGCAGCGCCCACCCCGGGACAGGGGGCGGTAACACCGGGGAGCTGTTTTTT	CASSAHPGTGGGNTGELFF
TRBV13	TRBD2	TRBJ2-3	NA	TGTGCCAGCAGCCAGGAATTGGCGGGGGGTGGTACGCAGTATTTT	CASSQELAGGGTQYF
TRBV9	TRBD1	TRBJ1-1	NA	TGTGCCAGCAGCGACAGTCGACAGGGCAACACTGAAGCTTTCTTT	CASSDSRQGNTEAFF
TRBV2	TRBD2	TRBJ2-3	NA	TGTGCCAGCCCCAGCGGGGGGCCAGATACGCAGTATTTT	CASPSGGPDTQYF
TRBV6-1	TRBD1	TRBJ1-4	NA	TGTGCCAGCAGTGAAACAGGGGGCGTTGAAAAACTGTTTTTT	CASSETGGVEKLFF
TRBV7-6	NA	TRBJ1-1	once	TGTGCCAGCAGCTCCTGGGCAGGGAACACTGAAGCTTTCTTT	CASSSWAGNTEAFF
TRBV7-9	TRBD2	TRBJ2-3	once	TGTGCCAGCAGCCCTAGCCTAGCGGGAGGCACAGATACGCAGTATTTT	CASSPSLAGGTDTQYF
TRBV19	TRBD1	TRBJ1-4	NA	TGTGCCAGTAGTACACAGGGGGCGTCGGTAGAAAAACTGTTTTTT	CASSTQGASVEKLFF
TRBV5-6	NA	TRBJ1-2	NA	TGTGCCAGCTATGGTGAGGGTATTGGTGGCTACACCTTC	CASYGEGIGGYTF
TRBV27	TRBD2	TRBJ2-3	NA	TGTGCCAGCAGTCCTCGGGGCGCGGGGGTGTCAGATACGCAGTATTTT	CASSPRGAGVSDTQYF
TRBV29-1	NA	TRBJ2-3	NA	TGCAGCGTTCGTAACAGGGTATATCCGCAGTATTTT	CSVRNRVYPQYF
TRBV7-2	TRBD2	TRBJ2-1	NA	TGTGCCAGCAGCTTACTAGCGGCCACGAATGAGCAGTTCTTC	CASSLLAATNEQFF
TRBV6-5	NA	TRBJ2-7	NA	TGTGCCAGCAGTCGGACAGCTACCTACGAGCAGTACTTC	CASSRTATYEQYF
TRBV7-9	NA	TRBJ1-4	NA	TGTGCCACCCAGGAGGGTTCGAATGAAAAACTGTTTTTT	CATQEGSNEKLFF
TRBV5-1	TRBD2	TRBJ2-3	NA	TGCGCCAGCAGCGCGGGACTAGCTCGCGATACGCAGTATTTT	CASSAGLARDTQYF
TRBV4-1	TRBD1	TRBJ1-1	NA	TGCGCCAGCAGCCAAGTGGTGGAGGGGGCACCGAACACTGAAGCTTTCTTT	CASSQVVEGAPNTEAFF
TRBV6-1	TRBD1	TRBJ2-7	NA	TGTGCCAGGGTCCTGGACAGGGTTAACTTC	CARVLDRVNF
TRBV6-6	NA	TRBJ1-2	NA	TGTGCCGGAAGGGAAGGGGTCTACGGCTACACCTTC	CAGREGVYGYTF
TRBV7-9	TRBD1	TRBJ2-7	few	TGTGCCAGCAGCTTAGAGGCAGGGGGCGCCGAGCAGTACTTC	CASSLEAGGAEQYF
TRBV5-1	NA	TRBJ2-7	NA	TGCGCCAGCAGCGGAACAGGGCTTCGAAGTTACGAGCAGTACTTC	CASSGTGLRSYEQYF
TRBV7-2	TRBD2	TRBJ2-7	NA	TGTGCCAGCAGCTCCGGGACTAGCGGGGTACCCGCCCACGAGCAGTACTTC	CASSSGTSGVPAHEQYF
TRBV30	NA	TRBJ2-1	NA	TGTGCCTGGAGTGTTGGGCAGAGTGCCTACAATGAGCAGTTCTTC	CAWSVGQSAYNEQFF
TRBV15	TRBD2	TRBJ2-7	few	TGTGCCACCAGCAGAGAGGAAGCGGGAGGGCCCTACGAGCAGTACTTC	CATSREEAGGPYEQYF
TRBV27	NA	TRBJ2-1	NA	TGTGCCAGCAGTTTACGGGATCCCAATGAGCAGTTCTTC	CASSLRDPNEQFF
TRBV6-4	TRBD2	TRBJ2-3	NA	TGTGCCAGCAGTGCCTCGGGACTAGCGGGAGAGGGAGATACGCAGTATTTT	CASSASGLAGEGDTQYF
TRBV27	NA	TRBJ1-1	NA	TGTGCCAGCAGTTTAAACGGAGGCCGCACTGAAGCTTTCTTT	CASSLNGGRTEAFF